The next 12 T cell receptor beta chains were all read from a single sample in a study of blood T cell repertoires in COVID-19. Produced via immunoSEQ multiplex PCR; TCRdb's table is partial and in-frame only. The profile shows about 250,000 clones, 85% to 90% of them singletons. The sample taken for sequencing was PBMCs or T cells enriched from blood (not recorded which). The receptors come from a woman younger than 30 who had recovered from COVID-19.

The chain combines TRBV5-1 with TRBJ1-2; D may be TRBD1 (5 bases). Germline values: CDR1 SGHRS, CDR2 YFSETQ. This CDR3 spans 12 amino acids. Trimming removed 4 bases at V and 3 bases at J, with 7 bases between. CDR3 bases: TGCGCCAGCAGCCGGGACTACTATGGCTACACCTTC. Protein: CASSRDYYGYTF.

The gene calls are TRBV29-1 and TRBJ1-1, with D uncertain. The length of the CDR3 is 15 residues. The germline CDR1 and CDR2 sequences are SQVTM and ANQGSEA. V was clipped by 6 bases and J by 2 bases, with 19 bases between them. CDR3 in DNA: TGCAGCGTCATCTTTAATTCGGTTGCCAACACTGAAGCTTTCTTT. Protein sequence: CSVIFNSVANTEAFF.

The CDR3 coding sequence is TGTGCCAGCTCACCACGACAGGCCTCCGGGGATACGCAGTATTTT. Translation gives CASSPRQASGDTQYF. The V and J genes are TRBV18 and TRBJ2-3; the D gene is possibly TRBD1 (6 bases). Germline loops: CDR1 KGHSH, CDR2 LQKENI. Trimming left V 1 base short and J 6 bases short, with 14 bases between. There are 15 residues in the CDR3.

This clone was observed a few times. The chain joins TRBV27 to TRBJ1-6, with 9 bases that match TRBD1. V lost 6 bases and J lost 2; bases outside the gene matches: 2. Germline V CDR1 and CDR2: MNHEY, SMNVEV (reference sequence). There are 15 residues in the CDR3. CDR3 sequence (DNA): TGTGCCAGCAGACAGGGGGCTGCCTATAATTCACCCCTCCACTTT. It yields the protein CASRQGAAYNSPLHF.

The chain uses TRBV19 and TRBJ1-1; D is possibly TRBD1 (6 bases). The ends were cut back, 4 bases at V and 5 bases at J, with 14 bases in the middle. CDR1 and CDR2 (germline): LNHDA, SQIVND (reference sequence). The CDR3 sequence is 14 residues long. CDR3 region: CASSKAGARTEAFF. CDR3 bases: TGTGCCAGTAGTAAGGCGGGGGCGAGGACTGAAGCTTTCTTT.

V gene TRBV4-1 combines with J gene TRBJ1-4, with 7 nucleotides matching TRBD1. V shed 4 bases, J shed 11 bases, and the junction held 4 bases outside the gene matches. The length of the CDR3 is 12 residues. Germline CDR1 and CDR2: MGHRA and YSYEKL. The CDR3 DNA reads TGCGCCAGCAGCCCGCGACAGGGTAAACTGTTTTTT. Protein: CASSPRQGKLFF.

The rearrangement joins TRBV21-1 to TRBJ1-6. TRBV21-1 is labeled a pseudogene. CDR3 size: 16 residues. The CDR3 here is CASSTRRRRRYSPLHF. CDR3 nucleotide sequence: TGTGCCAGCAGCACGCGACGCAGGAGGAGATATTCACCCCTCCACTTT.

This chain joins TRBV7-9 and TRBJ1-2; 8 bases line up with TRBD1. V shed 4 bases, J shed 7 bases, and the junction held 14 bases outside the gene matches. CDR1 and CDR2 (germline): SEHNR, FQNEAQ (reference sequence). The CDR3 is 16 residues long. The CDR3 DNA reads as TGTGCCAGCAGCTACCCGGGACAGGAGACGGCGAGTGGCTACACCTTC. Amino acid sequence: CASSYPGQETASGYTF.

This sequence joins TRBV7-6 and TRBJ2-1; maybe TRBD2 (5 bases). Germline V gene lookup returns CDR1 SGHVS and CDR2 FNYEAQ. The CDR3 is made up of 13 amino acids. The ends were cut back, 5 bases at V and 7 bases at J, with 12 bases in the middle. CDR3: CASSPEGRNEQFF. As DNA, the CDR3 is TGTGCCAGCAGCCCCGAGGGTCGGAATGAGCAGTTCTTC.

For the CDR3, the DNA is TGCGCCAGCAGCCTATCCGGACAGGGAGACGAGCAGTACTTC. This gives the protein CASSLSGQGDEQYF. The genes are TRBV5-1 and TRBJ2-7; 8 bases are a match to TRBD1. V was clipped by 4 bases and J by 5 bases; unmatched bases: 8. The CDR3 sequence is 14 residues long. Germline CDR1 and CDR2: SGHRS and YFSETQ.

The rearrangement joins TRBV6-5 to TRBJ2-2; D is unclear. Germline V gives CDR1 MNHEY, CDR2 SVGAGI. V lost 7 bases and J lost 0, with 12 bases in between. This CDR3 has 15 residues. The CDR3 DNA reads as TGTGCCAGCAAGAATACGGGTTCGAACACCGGGGAGCTGTTTTTT. This gives the protein CASKNTGSNTGELFF.

The V call is TRBV5-1, the J call TRBJ1-4, with 8 bases that match TRBD1. V was clipped by 4 bases and J by 0 bases; unmatched bases: 5. This CDR3 region has 16 residues. Germline V lookup: CDR1 SGHRS, CDR2 YFSETQ. In DNA, the CDR3 is TGCGCCAGCAGCGCCGGACAGGGAACAACTAATGAAAAACTGTTTTTT. Its translation: CASSAGQGTTNEKLFF.